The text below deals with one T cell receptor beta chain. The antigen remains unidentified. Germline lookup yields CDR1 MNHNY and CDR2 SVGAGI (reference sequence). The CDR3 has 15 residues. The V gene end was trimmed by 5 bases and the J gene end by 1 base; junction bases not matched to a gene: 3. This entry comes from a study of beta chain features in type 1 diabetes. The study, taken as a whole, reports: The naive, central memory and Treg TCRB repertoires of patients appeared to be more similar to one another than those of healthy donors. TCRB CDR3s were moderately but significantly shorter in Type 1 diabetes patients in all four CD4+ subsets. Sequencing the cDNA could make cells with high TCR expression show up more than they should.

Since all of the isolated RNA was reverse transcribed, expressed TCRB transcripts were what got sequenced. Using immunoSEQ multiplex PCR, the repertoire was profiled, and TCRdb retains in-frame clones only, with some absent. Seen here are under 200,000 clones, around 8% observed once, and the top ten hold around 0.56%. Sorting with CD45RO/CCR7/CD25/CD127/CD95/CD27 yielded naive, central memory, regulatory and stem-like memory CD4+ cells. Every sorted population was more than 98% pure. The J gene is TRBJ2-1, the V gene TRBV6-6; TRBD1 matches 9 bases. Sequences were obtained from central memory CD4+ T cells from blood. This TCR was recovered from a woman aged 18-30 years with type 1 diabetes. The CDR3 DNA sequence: TGTGCCAGCAGTCAGACAGGGGGATCCTACAATGAGCAGTTCTTC. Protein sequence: CASSQTGGSYNEQFF.